The next 19 T cell receptor beta chains were all read from a single sample in a study of T cell responses to AZD1222 COVID-19 vaccine. Clones were read by immunoSEQ multiplex PCR, and TCRdb kept only the in-frame ones, dropping some. The sample contains more than 95,000 clones, approximately 93% of which appear only once. Sequenced material: peripheral blood, taken on day 0 of AZD1222 vaccination. The receptors originated from an adult in good health.

CDR3 in DNA: TGTGCCATCAGTGAGGGTCAAGCTACGAACACTGAAGCTTTCTTT. Amino acid sequence: CAISEGQATNTEAFF. The rearrangement joins TRBV10-3 to TRBJ1-1, with D uncertain. V lost 2 bases, J lost 1 base, and 11 bases lay in between. Germline V gene data show CDR1 as ENHRY and CDR2 as SYGVKD. The CDR3 is made up of 15 amino acids.

V and J are TRBV5-1 and TRBJ2-7, with unresolved D. CDR1 is SGHRS and CDR2 is YFSETQ in the germline V gene. V was clipped by 4 bases and J by 2 bases, with 13 bases between them. CDR3 length equals 14 residues. The CDR3 nucleotides read TGCGCCAGCAGCATCTCCGGGTCTACCTACGAGCAGTACTTC. It specifies CASSISGSTYEQYF.

This rearrangement joins TRBV11-2 to TRBJ1-1, with D possibly matching TRBD1 (5 bases). Germline V lookup: CDR1 SGHAT, CDR2 FQNNGV. The CDR3 is 13 residues long. Trimming cost V 1 base and J 4 bases, with 7 bases left between them. CDR3: CASSLAGGTEAFF. The CDR3 DNA follows: TGTGCCAGCAGCTTAGCGGGGGGCACTGAAGCTTTCTTT.

The chain couples TRBV9 to TRBJ2-2; no reliable D call. CDR3 size: 12 residues. V was trimmed by 0 bases and J by 7 bases, leaving 4 bases between them. In germline, CDR1 is SGDLS, CDR2 YYNGEE. The DNA of the CDR3 is TGTGCCAGCAGCGTAGAGGGCGGGGAGCTGTTTTTT. This gives the protein CASSVEGGELFF.

The chain joins TRBV28 to TRBJ1-1, with D uncertain. This CDR3 region has 12 residues. Trimming left V 2 bases short and J 3 bases short, with 4 bases between. Per germline, CDR1 MDHEN and CDR2 SYDVKM. CDR3 DNA sequence: TGTGCCAGCAGTTTAGCAGACACTGAAGCTTTCTTT. This encodes CASSLADTEAFF.

The rearrangement joins TRBV5-1 to TRBJ1-3; D remains unclear. V lost 1 base to trimming and J lost 4 bases, with 9 bases between them. CDR3 length: 14 amino acids. The germline CDR1 and CDR2 sequences are SGHRS and YFSETQ. CDR3 nucleotide sequence: TGCGCCAGCAGCTTGAACCCGGGGGGAAACACCATATATTTT. Its protein product is CASSLNPGGNTIYF.

V and J are TRBV30 and TRBJ1-4; 8 bases are shared with TRBD1. V lost 8 bases to trimming and J lost 3 bases; unmatched junction nucleotides: 11. The CDR3 extends over 15 amino acids. CDR1 is GTSNPN and CDR2 is SVGIG in the germline V gene (reference sequence). The CDR3 is CASVRQGPPNEKLFF. CDR3 sequence (DNA): TGTGCCAGTGTCCGACAGGGGCCCCCTAATGAAAAACTGTTTTTT.

The chain links TRBV7-6 to TRBJ2-2; 15 nucleotides align to TRBD2. The V gene's germline CDR1 is SGHVS and CDR2 FNYEAQ. The CDR3 runs to 16 residues. Trimming at V came to 5 bases and at J to 7 bases, leaving 5 bases not matched to a gene. The CDR3 here is CASSQGLAGGSGELFF. The DNA of the CDR3 is TGTGCCAGCAGCCAGGGACTAGCGGGAGGAAGCGGGGAGCTGTTTTTT.

The chain recombines TRBV5-8 with TRBJ2-5; 9 bases agree with TRBD1. Losses at the gene ends were 6 bases for V and 2 bases for J; bases not matched to a gene: 5. CDR1 is SGHTS and CDR2 is YDEGEE in the germline V gene. This CDR3 spans 14 amino acids. For the CDR3, the DNA is TGTGCCAGCAACCCCGGGACAGGGCAAGAGACCCAGTACTTC. It yields the protein CASNPGTGQETQYF.

The rearrangement joins TRBV9 to TRBJ2-1, with TRBD2 as a possible D gene (5 bases). The germline gives CDR1 SGDLS, CDR2 YYNGEE. The CDR3 is 13 residues long. The ends were cut back, 0 bases at V and 8 bases at J, with 9 bases in the middle. CDR3 DNA sequence: TGTGCCAGCAGCGTAGCTTCCGGGGATGAGCAGTTCTTC. Its translation: CASSVASGDEQFF.

The chain carries TRBV2 and TRBJ2-2, with 9 nucleotides matching TRBD1. CDR1 and CDR2 from the germline V gene are SNHLY and FYNNEI. With 6 bases clipped from V and 4 bases from J, the junction kept 0 bases outside the gene matches. The CDR3 runs to 13 residues. For the CDR3, the DNA is TGTGCCAGCAGGGGACAGGGCACCGGGGAGCTGTTTTTT. Its translation is CASRGQGTGELFF.

This chain joins TRBV4-1 and TRBJ1-1, with 7 bases aligning to TRBD1. Germline V gene sequence: CDR1 MGHRA, CDR2 YSYEKL. This CDR3 is 15 amino acids long. V trimming: 5 bases; J trimming: 1 base; junction bases outside the gene matches: 7. The DNA of the CDR3 is TGCGCCAGCAGCTTCCGAACAGGGGAGAACACTGAAGCTTTCTTT. Protein sequence: CASSFRTGENTEAFF.

The chain joins TRBV6-5 to TRBJ1-1; D unclear. The CDR3 is 13 amino acids. Germline lookup yields CDR1 MNHEY and CDR2 SVGAGI. V was trimmed by 6 bases and J by 3 bases, leaving 11 bases between them. The CDR3: CASRDRSYTEAFF. In DNA, the CDR3 is TGTGCCAGCAGAGATAGGTCATACACTGAAGCTTTCTTT.

This clone came up a few times. The chain employs TRBV7-4 and TRBJ2-5; maybe TRBD1 (6 bases). V was trimmed by 0 bases and J by 3 bases, leaving 20 bases between them. Germline V gene lookup returns CDR1 SGHVT and CDR2 SQSDAQ. The CDR3 runs 18 residues. In DNA form, the CDR3 reads TGTGCCAGCAGCTTAGCGCTAAGTGGGGACAATGAGAAAGAGACCCAGTACTTC. It translates to CASSLALSGDNEKETQYF. The whole variable domain, filled in from reference TRBV7-4 and TRBJ2-5, reads GAGVSQSPRYKVAKRGRDVALRCDSISGHVTLYWYRQTLGQGSEVLTYSQSDAQRDKSGRPSGRFSAERPERSVSTLKIQRTEQGDSAVYLCASSLALSGDNEKETQYFGPGTRLLVL.

The chain links TRBV27 to TRBJ1-5, with D uncertain. CDR3 length: 15 amino acids. V was cut by 2 bases and J by 2 bases, with 10 bases left in between. CDR1 MNHEY and CDR2 SMNVEV come from the germline V gene (reference sequence). CDR3 sequence: CASSLRGSGNQPQHF. The CDR3 DNA sequence: TGTGCCAGCAGTTTACGAGGGAGTGGCAATCAGCCCCAGCATTTT.

This chain connects TRBV27 to TRBJ1-6; possible D gene TRBD1, 5 bases. The ends were cut back, 7 bases at V and 1 base at J, with 17 bases in the middle. Per germline, CDR1 MNHEY and CDR2 SMNVEV (reference sequence). The CDR3 is made up of 17 amino acids. CDR3 nucleotide sequence: TGTGCCAGCAAGGGGAGGGCGAGGTCATCCTATAATTCACCCCTCCACTTT. Protein: CASKGRARSSYNSPLHF.

The genes are TRBV3-1 (or the pseudogene TRBV3-2) and TRBJ2-7, with 9 bases identical to TRBD1. The CDR3 sequence is 15 residues long. Looked up from germline, CDR1 is LGHDT and CDR2 is YNNKEL (reference sequence). V dropped 1 base and J dropped 1; count of bases not matched to a gene: 2. Here the CDR3 DNA reads TGTGCCAGCAGCCAAGGACAGGGGGGTTCCTACGAGCAGTACTTC. The encoded protein is CASSQGQGGSYEQYF.

The chain couples TRBV19 to TRBJ1-2; perhaps TRBD1 as D (6 bases). Trimming took off 6 bases at V and 2 bases at J, with 16 bases between the two ends. Germline V gene lookup returns CDR1 LNHDA and CDR2 SQIVND (reference sequence). There are 15 residues in the CDR3. DNA of the CDR3: TGTGCCAGTAGGAGACCAGGGGCTCTAAACTATGGCTACACCTTC. Its protein is CASRRPGALNYGYTF.

This chain joins TRBV4-1 and TRBJ2-3; D might be TRBD2 (6 bases). This CDR3 region has 15 residues. From germline, CDR1 is MGHRA and CDR2 YSYEKL. The V end was cut by 0 bases, the J end by 4 bases, with 11 bases between. CDR3 in DNA: TGCGCCAGCAGCCAAGATACGGGAGTCCCAGATACGCAGTATTTT. Its protein is CASSQDTGVPDTQYF.